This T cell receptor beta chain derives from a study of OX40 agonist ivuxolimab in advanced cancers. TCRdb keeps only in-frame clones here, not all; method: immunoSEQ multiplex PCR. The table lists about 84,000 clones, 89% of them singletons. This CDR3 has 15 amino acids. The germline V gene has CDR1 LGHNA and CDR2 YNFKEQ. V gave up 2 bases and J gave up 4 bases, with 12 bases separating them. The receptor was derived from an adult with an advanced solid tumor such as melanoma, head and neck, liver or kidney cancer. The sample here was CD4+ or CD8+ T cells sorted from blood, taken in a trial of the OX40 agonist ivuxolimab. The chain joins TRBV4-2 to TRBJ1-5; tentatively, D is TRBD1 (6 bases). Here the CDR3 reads CASSQSQGGNQPQHF. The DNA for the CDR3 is TGTGCCAGCAGCCAATCACAGGGCGGGAATCAGCCCCAGCATTTT.